This TCR beta chain was identified in a study of CD8+ T cells in alopecia areata. Across the study: Affected scalp percentage gauged treated patients' severity.

As regards this clone: Its target is not known.

Indicated treatment: oral pan-JAK inhibitor, 5-10 mg twice daily. RNA, once extracted, was reverse transcribed into cDNA for use as the sequencing template. Clones were sequenced by immunoSEQ multiplex PCR, and TCRdb holds only the in-frame ones, with some missing. The table has 150,000 to 200,000 clones, more than 50% seen once. Trimming removed 6 bases from V and 5 bases from J, with 16 bases in between. The CDR3 has 14 amino acids. Per the germline V gene, CDR1 is SGHTA and CDR2 is FQGNSA. Study-level results: Tofacitinib produced a significant decrease in scalp clonality and in expanded CD8+ clones among the top 100.

Material: CD4+ T cells sorted from blood, obtained at week 24, from a patient treated with tofacitinib. The receptor was derived from a human donor with alopecia areata. The V call is TRBV7-2, the J call TRBJ2-5, with D possibly matching TRBD2 (6 bases). CDR3 sequence reads: CASREGRGEETQYF. The CDR3 region has the DNA TGTGCCAGCAGGGAGGGTCGAGGAGAGGAGACCCAGTACTTC.